This T cell receptor (beta chain) was captured in a study of blood T cell repertoires in COVID-19. On the study more broadly: From T cells, B-cell-depleted T cells, or PBMCs came the material, which was cDNA or gDNA.

Assay used: immunoSEQ multiplex PCR; TCRdb lists only in-frame clones, some missing. The sample contains 280,000 or so clones, about 85% of which appear only once. The sample consisted of peripheral blood. The receptor was derived from a human donor in a cohort sampled during active COVID-19.

CDR3 protein: CARAQTGALSSGANVLTF. Here the CDR3 DNA reads TGTGCTAGGGCTCAAACAGGGGCCCTGAGCTCTGGGGCCAACGTCCTGACTTTC. The chain is built from TRBV12-5 and TRBJ2-6; 7 positions match TRBD1. Unmatched junction bases numbered 14, after V lost 9 bases and J lost 0 bases. The CDR3 sequence is 18 residues long. Germline CDR1 LGHNT, CDR2 FRNRAP.